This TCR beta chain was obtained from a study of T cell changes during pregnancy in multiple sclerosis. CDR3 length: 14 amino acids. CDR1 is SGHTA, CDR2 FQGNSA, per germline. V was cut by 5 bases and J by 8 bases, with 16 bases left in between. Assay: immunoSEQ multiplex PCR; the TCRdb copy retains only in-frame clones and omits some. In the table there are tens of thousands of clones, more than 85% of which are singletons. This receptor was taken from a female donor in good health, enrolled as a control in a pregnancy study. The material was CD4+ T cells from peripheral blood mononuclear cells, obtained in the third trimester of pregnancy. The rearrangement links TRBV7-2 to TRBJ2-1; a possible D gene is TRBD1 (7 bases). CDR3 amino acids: CASSNEFRGDEQFF. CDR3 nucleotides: TGTGCCAGCAGCAACGAATTCAGGGGGGATGAGCAGTTCTTC.